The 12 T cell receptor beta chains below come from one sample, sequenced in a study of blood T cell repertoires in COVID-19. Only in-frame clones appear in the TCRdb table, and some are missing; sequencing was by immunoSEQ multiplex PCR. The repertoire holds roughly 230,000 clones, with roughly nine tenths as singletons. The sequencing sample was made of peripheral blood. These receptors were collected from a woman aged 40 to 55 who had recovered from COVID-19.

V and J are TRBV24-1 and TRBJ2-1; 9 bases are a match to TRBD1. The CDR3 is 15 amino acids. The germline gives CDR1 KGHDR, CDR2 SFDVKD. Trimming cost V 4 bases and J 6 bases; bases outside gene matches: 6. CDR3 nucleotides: TGTGCCACCAGTGAGTCGGGACAGGGCTCCAATGAGCAGTTCTTC. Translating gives CATSESGQGSNEQFF.

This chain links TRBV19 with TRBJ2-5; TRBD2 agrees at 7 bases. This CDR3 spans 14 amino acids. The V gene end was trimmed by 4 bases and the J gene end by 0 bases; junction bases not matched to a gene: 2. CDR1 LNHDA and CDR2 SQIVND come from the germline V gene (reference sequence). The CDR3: CASSTSGNQETQYF. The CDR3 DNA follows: TGTGCCAGTAGTACCAGCGGGAACCAAGAGACCCAGTACTTC. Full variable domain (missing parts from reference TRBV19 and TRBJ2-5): DGGITQSPKYLFRKEGQNVTLSCEQNLNHDAMYWYRQDPGQGLRLIYYSQIVNDFQKGDIAEGYSVSREKKESFPLTVTSAQKNPTAFYLCASSTSGNQETQYFGPGTRLLVL.

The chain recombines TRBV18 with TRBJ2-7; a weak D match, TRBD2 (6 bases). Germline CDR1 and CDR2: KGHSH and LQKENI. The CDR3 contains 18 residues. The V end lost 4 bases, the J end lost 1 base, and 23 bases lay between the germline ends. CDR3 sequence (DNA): TGTGCCAGCTCACAAATCAGACTAGGACTTTCCTCTTCCTACGAGCAGTACGTC. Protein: CASSQIRLGLSSSYEQYV.

The CDR3 DNA sequence: TGTGCCAGCAGAACCCCGGGACAGCTAACTGAAGCTTTCTTT. This gives the protein CASRTPGQLTEAFF. The rearrangement links TRBV11-2 to TRBJ1-1; the match to TRBD1 covers 7 bases. Trimming removed 6 bases from V and 5 bases from J; junction bases left unmatched: 9. This CDR3 has 14 amino acids. Germline CDR1 SGHAT, CDR2 FQNNGV.

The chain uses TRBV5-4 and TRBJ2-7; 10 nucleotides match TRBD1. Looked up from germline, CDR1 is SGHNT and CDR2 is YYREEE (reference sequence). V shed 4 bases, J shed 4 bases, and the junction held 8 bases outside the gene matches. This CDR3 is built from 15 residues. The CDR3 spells CASSQGTGASYEQYV. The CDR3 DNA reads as TGTGCCAGCAGCCAAGGGACAGGGGCGTCGTACGAGCAGTACGTC.

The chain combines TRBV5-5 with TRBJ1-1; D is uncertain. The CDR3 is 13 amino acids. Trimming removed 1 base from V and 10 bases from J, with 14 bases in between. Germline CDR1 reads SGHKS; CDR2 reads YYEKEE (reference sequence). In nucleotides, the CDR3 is TGTGCCAGCAGCTTGCTCACCGAACATGGAGCTTTCTTT. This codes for CASSLLTEHGAFF. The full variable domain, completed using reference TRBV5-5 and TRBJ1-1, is DAGVTQSPTHLIKTRGQQVTLRCSPISGHKSVSWYQQVLGQGPQFIFQYYEKEERGRGNFPDRFSARQFPNYSSELNVNALLLGDSALYLCASSLLTEHGAFFGQGTRLTVV.

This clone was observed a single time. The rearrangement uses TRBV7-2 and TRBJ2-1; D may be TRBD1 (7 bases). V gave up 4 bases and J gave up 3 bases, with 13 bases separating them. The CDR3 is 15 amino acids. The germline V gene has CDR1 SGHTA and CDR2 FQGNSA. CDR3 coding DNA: TGTGCCAGCAGCTCCCGACAGGGAGGCTACAATGAGCAGTTCTTC. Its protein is CASSSRQGGYNEQFF.

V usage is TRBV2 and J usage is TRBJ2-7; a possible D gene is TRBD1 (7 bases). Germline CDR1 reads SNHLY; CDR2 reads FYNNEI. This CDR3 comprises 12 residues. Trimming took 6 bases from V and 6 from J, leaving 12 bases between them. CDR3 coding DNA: TGTGCCAGCAGGGGGACAGCGGGCGAGCAGTACTTC. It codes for CASRGTAGEQYF.

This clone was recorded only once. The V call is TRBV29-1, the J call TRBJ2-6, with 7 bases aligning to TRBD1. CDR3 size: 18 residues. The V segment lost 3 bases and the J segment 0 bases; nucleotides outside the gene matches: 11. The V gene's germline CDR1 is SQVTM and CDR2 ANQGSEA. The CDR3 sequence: CSVEEGQASSSGANVLTF. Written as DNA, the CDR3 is TGCAGCGTTGAGGAAGGACAGGCTTCAAGCTCTGGGGCCAACGTCCTGACTTTC. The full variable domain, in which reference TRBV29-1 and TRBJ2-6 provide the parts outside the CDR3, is SAVISQKPSRDICQRGTSLTIQCQVDSQVTMMFWYRQQPGQSLTLIATANQGSEATYESGFVIDKFPISRPNLTFSTLTVSNMSPEDSSIYLCSVEEGQASSSGANVLTFGAGSRLTVL.

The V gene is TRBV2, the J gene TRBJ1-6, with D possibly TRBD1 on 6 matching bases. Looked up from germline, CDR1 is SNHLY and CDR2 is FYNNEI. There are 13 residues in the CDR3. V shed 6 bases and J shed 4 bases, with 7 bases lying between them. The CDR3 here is CASSQGYNSPLHF. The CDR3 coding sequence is TGTGCCAGCAGCCAGGGGTATAATTCACCCCTCCACTTT.

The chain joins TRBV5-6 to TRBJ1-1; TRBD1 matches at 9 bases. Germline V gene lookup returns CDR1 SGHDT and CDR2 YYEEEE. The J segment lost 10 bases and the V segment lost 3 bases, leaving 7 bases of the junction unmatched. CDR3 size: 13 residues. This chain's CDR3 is CASSSGQGLGAFF. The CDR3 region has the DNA TGTGCCAGCAGCTCCGGACAGGGGTTGGGAGCTTTCTTT.

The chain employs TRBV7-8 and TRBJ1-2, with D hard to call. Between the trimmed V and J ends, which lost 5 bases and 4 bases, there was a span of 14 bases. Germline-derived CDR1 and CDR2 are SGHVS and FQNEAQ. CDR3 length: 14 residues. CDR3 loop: CASSLILESYGYTF. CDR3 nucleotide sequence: TGTGCCAGCAGCCTCATATTAGAGAGCTATGGCTACACCTTC.